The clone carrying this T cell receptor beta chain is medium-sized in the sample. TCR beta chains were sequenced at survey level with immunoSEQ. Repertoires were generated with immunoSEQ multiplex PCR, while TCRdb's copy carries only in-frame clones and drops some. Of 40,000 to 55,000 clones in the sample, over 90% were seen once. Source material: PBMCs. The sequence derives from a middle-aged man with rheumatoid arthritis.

The CDR3 DNA reads TGTGCCAGCAGCCCCGGGAACTACAATGAGCAGTTCTTC. Translated: CASSPGNYNEQFF. The chain recombines TRBV11-1 with TRBJ2-1; D might be TRBD2 (5 bases). Trimming stripped 5 bases from V and 3 bases from J, with 8 bases between. CDR3 length equals 13 residues. From germline, CDR1 is SGHAT and CDR2 FQDESV (reference sequence).